This T cell receptor beta chain emerged from a study of blood T cell repertoires in COVID-19. Sequenced by immunoSEQ multiplex PCR; TCRdb stores in-frame clones only, minus some. The sample has about 170,000 clones; 80% to 85% are singletons. This CDR3 is built from 15 residues. Trimming took off 4 bases at V and 0 bases at J, with 10 bases between the two ends. Germline values: CDR1 KGHSH, CDR2 LQKENI. This TCR was sampled from a man between 18 and 35 years old with active or convalescent COVID-19. Sequencing was carried out using peripheral blood. The rearrangement links TRBV18 to TRBJ2-1; tentatively, D is TRBD2 (6 bases). CDR3 in amino acids: CASSLRESSYNEQFF. CDR3 DNA: TGTGCCAGCTCACTACGGGAGAGCTCCTACAATGAGCAGTTCTTC.